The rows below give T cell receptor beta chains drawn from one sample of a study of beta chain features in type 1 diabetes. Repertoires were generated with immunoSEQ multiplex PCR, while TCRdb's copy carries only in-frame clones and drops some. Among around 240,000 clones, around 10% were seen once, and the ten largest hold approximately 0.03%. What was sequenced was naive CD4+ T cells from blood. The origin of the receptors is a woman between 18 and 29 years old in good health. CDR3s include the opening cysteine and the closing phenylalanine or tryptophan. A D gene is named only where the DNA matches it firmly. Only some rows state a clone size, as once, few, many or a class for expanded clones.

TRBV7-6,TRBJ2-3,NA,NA,TGTGCCAGCAGCTTAGTAGGGGGAATGGAAAATACGCAGTATTTT,CASSLVGGMENTQYF
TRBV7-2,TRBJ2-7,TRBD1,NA,TGTGCCAGCAGCCCTAGACAGGGGCCCTACGAGCAGTACTTC,CASSPRQGPYEQYF
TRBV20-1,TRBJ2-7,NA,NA,TGCAGTGCTAGTGGGCATTACGAGCAGTACTTC,CSASGHYEQYF
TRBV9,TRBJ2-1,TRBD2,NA,TGTGCCAGCAGCGTAGTTAGCGGGGGGGCCCCCTACAATGAGCAGTTCTTC,CASSVVSGGAPYNEQFF
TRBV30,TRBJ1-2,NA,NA,TGTGCCTGGAGAGAGGCGAACTATGGCTACACCTTC,CAWREANYGYTF
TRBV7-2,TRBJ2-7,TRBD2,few,TGTGCCAGCAGCACAAGGACTAGCGGGAGCGACACCTACGAGCAGTACTTC,CASSTRTSGSDTYEQYF
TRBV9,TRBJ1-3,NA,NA,TGTGCCAGCAGCACCAGGGCCGCCTCTGGAAACACCATATATTTT,CASSTRAASGNTIYF
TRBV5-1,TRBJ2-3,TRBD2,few,TGCGCCAGCAGCTTGGACCCTAGCGGGGGGGCCCGGGATACGCAGTATTTT,CASSLDPSGGARDTQYF
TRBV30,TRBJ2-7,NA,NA,TGTGCCTGGAGTCTAACTTTCTACGAGCAGTACTTC,CAWSLTFYEQYF
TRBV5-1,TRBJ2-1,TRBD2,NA,TGCGCCAGCAGCTTAGGCGGGAGGGTCGACAATGAGCAGTTCTTC,CASSLGGRVDNEQFF
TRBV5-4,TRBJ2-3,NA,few,TGTGCCAGCAGCCTGAGCACAGATACGCAGTATTTT,CASSLSTDTQYF
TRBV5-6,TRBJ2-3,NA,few,TGTGCCAGCAGCTTGGCCGGAGGCAGCACAGATACGCAGTATTTT,CASSLAGGSTDTQYF
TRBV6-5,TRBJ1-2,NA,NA,TGTGCCAGCAGTTACCTTCAGGGTTCGGAGACCTTC,CASSYLQGSETF
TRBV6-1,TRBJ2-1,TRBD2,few,TGTGCCAGCAGGTCGCTAGCGGGAGGGTCGAATGAGCAGTTCTTC,CASRSLAGGSNEQFF
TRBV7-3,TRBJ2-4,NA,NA,TGTGCCAGCAGCTTAACGGGCTTAGCCAAAAACATTCAGTACTTC,CASSLTGLAKNIQYF
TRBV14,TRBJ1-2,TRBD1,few,TGTGCCAGCAGCCGTCGGACAGGGGAAGTTAACTATGGCTACACCTTC,CASSRRTGEVNYGYTF
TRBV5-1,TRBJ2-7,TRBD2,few,TGCGCCAGCAGCTTGATCGTATCTAGCGGGGGTTACGAGCAGTACTTC,CASSLIVSSGGYEQYF
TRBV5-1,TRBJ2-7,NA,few,TGCGCCAGCAGCTCCGGACTTGAGGGATCCTACGAGCAGTACTTC,CASSSGLEGSYEQYF
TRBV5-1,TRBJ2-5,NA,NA,TGCGCCAGCAGCTTGGCGGGGTCCGAGACCCAGTACTTC,CASSLAGSETQYF
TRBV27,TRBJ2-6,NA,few,TGTGCCAGCACCCAGAGGAGGGGCTCTGGGGCCAACGTCCTGACTTTC,CASTQRRGSGANVLTF
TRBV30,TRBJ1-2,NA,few,TGTGCCTGGAGCCCCTTAGGAGGGAGGGACTCGAGGGGCTACACCTTC,CAWSPLGGRDSRGYTF
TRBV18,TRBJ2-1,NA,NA,TGTGCCAGCTCACCACCCTCCAAGGGGTTGGAGCAGTTCTTC,CASSPPSKGLEQFF
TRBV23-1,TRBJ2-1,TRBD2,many,TGCGCCAGCAGCGACAAAGCGGGAGGAACCCCGTGCAATGAGCAGTTCTTC,CASSDKAGGTPCNEQFF
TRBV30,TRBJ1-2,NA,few,TGTGCCTGGAGTTTTGCGGCTAACTATGGCTACACCTTC,CAWSFAANYGYTF